This paragraph covers one T cell receptor beta chain sequence. During active infection, Seattle patients enrolled and were then monitored through disease. This entry comes from a study of blood T cell repertoires in COVID-19. Study-wide context: Collection of acute and convalescent COVID-19 samples took place in the United States, Italy and Spain. Sources were T cells, B-cell-depleted T cells, or PBMCs; the material itself was cDNA or gDNA.

Per the germline V gene, CDR1 is SGHTA and CDR2 is FQGTGA. The CDR3 runs to 16 residues. Trimming cost V 8 bases and J 7 bases, with 24 bases left between them. TCRdb's copy holds only in-frame clones and misses some; the assay was immunoSEQ multiplex PCR. The profile shows about 440,000 clones, approximately 88% of them singletons. The TCR originated in a woman aged 50 to 60 with COVID-19, enrolled during active disease. This rearrangement joins TRBV7-3 to TRBJ1-5; no clear D. The sample comprised peripheral blood. The CDR3 here is CASGPGRPLRGQPQHF. DNA of the CDR3: TGTGCCAGCGGTCCGGGTAGGCCCCTGAGAGGGCAGCCCCAGCATTTT.